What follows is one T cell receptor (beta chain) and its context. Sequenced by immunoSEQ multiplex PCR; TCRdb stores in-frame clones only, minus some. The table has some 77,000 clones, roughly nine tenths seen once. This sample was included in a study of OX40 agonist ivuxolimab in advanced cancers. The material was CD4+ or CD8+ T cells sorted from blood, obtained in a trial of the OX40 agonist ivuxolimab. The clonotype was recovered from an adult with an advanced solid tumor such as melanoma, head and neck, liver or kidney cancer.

In nucleotides, the CDR3 is TGCGCCAGCAGCTTGGGACAGGGAGGCTACAATGAGCAGTTCTTC. This gives the protein CASSLGQGGYNEQFF. This chain uses TRBV5-1 with TRBJ2-1; tentative D call: TRBD1 (7 bases). V was pared by 0 bases and J by 3 bases, with 10 bases between. There are 15 residues in the CDR3. Germline assignment: CDR1 SGHRS and CDR2 YFSETQ.